The clone carrying this TCR beta chain was recorded once. The target antigen is unknown. V dropped 5 bases and J dropped 2; count of bases not matched to a gene: 6. The CDR3 has 15 residues. The data are from a study of T-cell memory formation after mild COVID-19. Study outcomes and limitations: Second-wave clones reaching peak frequency on day 37 lacked confirmed SARS-CoV-2 specificity.

TCRdb itself ran the 5' RACE reads through MiXCR, one entry per CDR3 protein. The sample shows about 210,000 distinct CDR3 sequences, under 30% of them seen only once. The V gene is TRBV12-3 or TRBV12-4, the J gene TRBJ2-3; 8 bases match TRBD1. The sequence was obtained from an adult woman who had mild COVID-19 (a few samples of this study predate the infection). Cell type and time point are not known. Sequencing was performed on PBMCs or a T cell subset sorted from them (not recorded which). The chain's CDR3 is CASSPRDRHTDTQYF. The CDR3 DNA reads as TGTGCCAGCAGTCCCCGGGACAGGCACACAGATACGCAGTATTTT.